This is a list of T cell receptor beta chains from one sample in a study of cytomegalovirus exposure and HLA in healthy donors. The assay was immunoSEQ multiplex PCR, and TCRdb's table has in-frame clones only and misses some. Here the sample spans over 110,000 clones, roughly three quarters being singletons. The sample consisted of PBMCs. The receptor set was obtained from a man younger than 30 in good health and CMV-seronegative. Each CDR3 is given with its conserved first and last residue. The D gene is left open where the match is weak. Only some rows state a clone size, as once, few, many or a class for expanded clones.

d_call: .
clone_size: .
j_call: TRBJ2-5
v_call: TRBV5-1
cdr3_nt: TGCGCCAGCAGCTCCCAAGGGCGGGGAGAGACCCAGTACTTC
cdr3_aa: CASSSQGRGETQYF

d_call: TRBD1
clone_size: .
j_call: TRBJ1-4
v_call: TRBV6-1
cdr3_nt: TGTGCCAGCAGTGCACGGACAGGGTGGGATGAAAAACTGTTTTTT
cdr3_aa: CASSARTGWDEKLFF

d_call: .
clone_size: .
j_call: TRBJ2-7
v_call: TRBV11-2
cdr3_nt: TGTGCCAGCAGCGGGCGGGACGGAACCTACGAGCAGTACTTC
cdr3_aa: CASSGRDGTYEQYF

d_call: .
clone_size: .
j_call: TRBJ2-3
v_call: TRBV7-2
cdr3_nt: TGTGCCAGCAGCTTTCTATCTCTTCGCGCAGATACGCAGTATTTT
cdr3_aa: CASSFLSLRADTQYF

d_call: .
clone_size: .
j_call: TRBJ1-1
v_call: TRBV20-1
cdr3_nt: TGCAGTGCTTGGACAGACACTGAGGCTTTCTTT
cdr3_aa: CSAWTDTEAFF

d_call: .
clone_size: .
j_call: TRBJ1-2
v_call: TRBV5-4
cdr3_nt: TGTGCCAGCAGCTTGTATGCGTATGGCTACACCTTC
cdr3_aa: CASSLYAYGYTF

d_call: .
clone_size: once
j_call: TRBJ1-2
v_call: TRBV6-6
cdr3_nt: TGTGCCAGCAGTCCCGGGAGTCGCGTCAATGGCTACACCTTC
cdr3_aa: CASSPGSRVNGYTF

d_call: .
clone_size: few
j_call: TRBJ1-3
v_call: TRBV10-3
cdr3_nt: TGTGCCATCAGTGAGCCCAATGGCAGGGCCTCTGGAAACACCATATATTTT
cdr3_aa: CAISEPNGRASGNTIYF

d_call: TRBD1
clone_size: .
j_call: TRBJ2-7
v_call: TRBV7-7
cdr3_nt: TGTGCTAGCAGCCGAAACTACAGGGGCTCCTTCGCGAACGAGCAGTACTTC
cdr3_aa: CASSRNYRGSFANEQYF

d_call: .
clone_size: .
j_call: TRBJ2-5
v_call: TRBV7-9
cdr3_nt: TGTGCCAGCAGACGGGGGCAAGAGACCCAGTACTTC
cdr3_aa: CASRRGQETQYF

d_call: .
clone_size: few
j_call: TRBJ1-5
v_call: TRBV2
cdr3_nt: TGTGCCAGCAGCAAACGAAAACCAGGGAACAATCAGCCCCAGCATTTT
cdr3_aa: CASSKRKPGNNQPQHF

d_call: TRBD1
clone_size: .
j_call: TRBJ1-5
v_call: TRBV10-3
cdr3_nt: TGTGCCATCAGTGAGTCGGGACAGGGGGCGGGTCAGCCCCAGCATTTT
cdr3_aa: CAISESGQGAGQPQHF

d_call: TRBD1
clone_size: .
j_call: TRBJ2-7
v_call: TRBV13
cdr3_nt: TGTGCTAGCAGAAGACAGGGGGGAAGTCACGAGCAGTACTTC
cdr3_aa: CASRRQGGSHEQYF

d_call: .
clone_size: .
j_call: TRBJ2-2
v_call: TRBV19
cdr3_nt: TGTGCCAGTAGTATGAGTGGCAGGGTAACCGGGGAGCTGTTTTTT
cdr3_aa: CASSMSGRVTGELFF

d_call: TRBD1
clone_size: once
j_call: TRBJ1-5
v_call: TRBV18
cdr3_nt: TGTGCCAGCTCACTCGGGACAGATAGCAATCAGCCCCAGCATTTT
cdr3_aa: CASSLGTDSNQPQHF

d_call: .
clone_size: .
j_call: TRBJ1-2
v_call: TRBV12-2
cdr3_nt: TGTGCAAGTCGCCCGGACAGTTATGGCTACACCTTC
cdr3_aa: CASRPDSYGYTF

d_call: TRBD1
clone_size: .
j_call: TRBJ1-2
v_call: TRBV7-9
cdr3_nt: TGTTCCGGGGACCGGGACAGGGGATATGGCTACACCTTC
cdr3_aa: CSGDRDRGYGYTF

d_call: .
clone_size: .
j_call: TRBJ1-1
v_call: TRBV18
cdr3_nt: TGTGCCAGCTCACCTGAAAGGGCGGGGGGGCTGAGTGAAGCTTTCTTT
cdr3_aa: CASSPERAGGLSEAFF

d_call: .
clone_size: .
j_call: TRBJ1-2
v_call: TRBV7-9
cdr3_nt: TGTTCCAGCAGCCCCGGGGAGGGCAGGGCGGGCTATGGCTACACCTTC
cdr3_aa: CSSSPGEGRAGYGYTF

d_call: TRBD1
clone_size: .
j_call: TRBJ2-7
v_call: TRBV10-2
cdr3_nt: TGCGCCAGCACCCCGGGACAGGGGGCAAGGGAGCAGTACTTC
cdr3_aa: CASTPGQGAREQYF

d_call: .
clone_size: once
j_call: TRBJ2-3
v_call: TRBV15
cdr3_nt: TGTGCCACCAGCAGAGATGGCAGGGCCACAGATACGCAGTATTTT
cdr3_aa: CATSRDGRATDTQYF

d_call: .
clone_size: .
j_call: TRBJ2-1
v_call: TRBV6-6
cdr3_nt: TGTGCCAGCAGCCAGATCAGGGGCAATGAGCAGTTCTTC
cdr3_aa: CASSQIRGNEQFF

d_call: TRBD1
clone_size: .
j_call: TRBJ2-3
v_call: TRBV5-4
cdr3_nt: TGTGCCAGCAGCCAGACAGGGGAGAACTACATGGATACGCAGTATTTT
cdr3_aa: CASSQTGENYMDTQYF

d_call: .
clone_size: .
j_call: TRBJ1-1
v_call: TRBV7-9
cdr3_nt: TGTGCCAGCAGCCTCGGCGGGACCCAACCAGCTTTCTTT
cdr3_aa: CASSLGGTQPAFF

d_call: .
clone_size: .
j_call: TRBJ1-1
v_call: TRBV4-2
cdr3_nt: TGTGCCAGCAGCCACGGGGGGGTGAACACTGAAGCTTTCTTT
cdr3_aa: CASSHGGVNTEAFF

d_call: .
clone_size: .
j_call: TRBJ2-3
v_call: TRBV5-1
cdr3_nt: TGCGCCAGCAGCTTTTGGTCAGGTGGTTCCACAGATACGCAGTATTTT
cdr3_aa: CASSFWSGGSTDTQYF

d_call: .
clone_size: .
j_call: TRBJ1-5
v_call: TRBV21-1
cdr3_nt: TGTGCCAGCAGCAAAGGAACACAGGGGATCAATCAGCCCCAGCATTTT
cdr3_aa: CASSKGTQGINQPQHF

d_call: TRBD1
clone_size: .
j_call: TRBJ2-7
v_call: TRBV7-8
cdr3_nt: TGTGCCAGCAGCTTAGGGACAGGATACTACGAGCAGTACTTC
cdr3_aa: CASSLGTGYYEQYF

d_call: .
clone_size: .
j_call: TRBJ1-1
v_call: TRBV6-6
cdr3_nt: TGTGCCAGCAGCCCACAGGGTTTTGAAGCTTTCTTT
cdr3_aa: CASSPQGFEAFF

d_call: .
clone_size: .
j_call: TRBJ1-2
v_call: TRBV6-6
cdr3_nt: TGTGCCAGCAGTTACTCGGGGCAGGGGACCTATGGCTACACCTTC
cdr3_aa: CASSYSGQGTYGYTF

d_call: TRBD1
clone_size: .
j_call: TRBJ2-7
v_call: TRBV29-1
cdr3_nt: TGCAGCGTCGGCAGGGGGTTCAACTACGAGCAGTACTTC
cdr3_aa: CSVGRGFNYEQYF

d_call: .
clone_size: .
j_call: TRBJ2-3
v_call: TRBV15
cdr3_nt: TGTGCCACCAGGCTAGCCGACGGCACAGATACGCAGTATTTT
cdr3_aa: CATRLADGTDTQYF

d_call: .
clone_size: .
j_call: TRBJ1-1
v_call: TRBV7-9
cdr3_nt: TGTGCCAGCGGGGCAGGGGTGGACACTGAAGCTTTCTTT
cdr3_aa: CASGAGVDTEAFF

d_call: .
clone_size: .
j_call: TRBJ2-3
v_call: TRBV5-1
cdr3_nt: TGCGCCAGCAGCTGGGTCCAGGGATCGAGCACAGATACGCAGTATTTT
cdr3_aa: CASSWVQGSSTDTQYF

d_call: .
clone_size: .
j_call: TRBJ2-7
v_call: TRBV19
cdr3_nt: TGTGCCAGTAGTAACGACCAGGGCTACGAGCAGTACTTC
cdr3_aa: CASSNDQGYEQYF

d_call: .
clone_size: .
j_call: TRBJ1-6
v_call: TRBV7-9
cdr3_nt: TGTGCCAGCAGCTTGGATGGAGGCTCCTATAATTCACCCCTCCACTTT
cdr3_aa: CASSLDGGSYNSPLHF